These 32 T cell receptor beta chains were all obtained from the same sample, sequenced in a study of beta chain features in type 1 diabetes. Sequenced material consisted of expressed TCRB transcripts (all of the isolated RNA was reverse transcribed). The data were produced by immunoSEQ multiplex PCR, yet TCRdb's version contains in-frame clones alone and is incomplete. The sample lists 300,000 to 400,000 clones; roughly 13% were seen once. The sample comprised naive CD4+ T cells from blood. Every receptor here comes from a man aged 18-30 years in good health.

This clone was seen a handful of times. The chain combines TRBV5-4 with TRBJ2-5; TRBD2 matches 8 bases. The CDR3 is 17 residues long. Trimming cost V 4 bases and J 1 base; bases outside gene matches: 12. The germline V gene has CDR1 SGHNT and CDR2 YYREEE (reference sequence). The DNA for the CDR3 is TGTGCCAGCAGCCAAGAGGAGAGCGGGGGCCCCCAAGAGACCCAGTACTTC. It yields the protein CASSQEESGGPQETQYF. Combining the CDR3 with reference TRBV5-4 and TRBJ2-5 gives the whole variable domain ETGVTQSPTHLIKTRGQQVTLRCSSQSGHNTVSWYQQALGQGPQFIFQYYREEENGRGNFPPRFSGLQFPNYSSELNVNALELDDSALYLCASSQEESGGPQETQYFGPGTRLLVL.

This clone has more than one count but fewer than ten. This chain links TRBV11-1 with TRBJ2-5; TRBD2 matches 7 bases. Per germline, CDR1 SGHAT and CDR2 FQDESV (reference sequence). The CDR3 is 15 amino acids. With 4 bases clipped from V and 4 bases from J, the junction kept 9 bases outside the gene matches. CDR3 amino acids: CASSSSPRGRETQYF. The CDR3 bases are TGTGCCAGCAGCTCGTCCCCGCGGGGGAGAGAGACCCAGTACTTC.

This clone turned up a few times. This sequence joins TRBV7-3 and TRBJ2-6, with 7 bases aligning to TRBD1. CDR1 is SGHTA, CDR2 FQGTGA, per germline. This CDR3 has 15 residues. With 5 bases clipped from V and 2 bases from J, the junction kept 3 bases outside the gene matches. In DNA, the CDR3 is TGTGCCAGCAGCAGACAGGGTACTGGGGCCAACGTCCTGACTTTC. Protein product: CASSRQGTGANVLTF.

This clone was seen a handful of times. The rearrangement joins TRBV19 to TRBJ2-1, with TRBD2 matching over 7 bases. Germline CDR1 LNHDA, CDR2 SQIVND (reference sequence). This CDR3 is 15 amino acids long. Germline trimming cut 7 bases from V and 5 bases from J; bases unmatched to any gene: 11. DNA for the CDR3: TGTGCCAGTACGGAGGCGGGAGTTCCCCACAATGAGCAGTTCTTC. It is translated as CASTEAGVPHNEQFF.

This clone was seen a few times. The V and J genes are TRBV5-6 and TRBJ2-3; 7 nucleotides match TRBD2. The CDR3 is 13 residues long. Germline CDR1 SGHDT, CDR2 YYEEEE. V trimming: 1 base; J trimming: 10 bases; junction bases outside the gene matches: 6. CDR3 amino acids: CASSLTLAGAQYF. The CDR3 DNA sequence: TGTGCCAGCAGCTTGACTTTGGCGGGAGCGCAGTATTTT.

The rearrangement links TRBV29-1 to TRBJ2-3; 14 positions match TRBD2. There are 17 residues in the CDR3. Germline V gene data show CDR1 as SQVTM and CDR2 as ANQGSEA. Germline trimming cut 1 base from V and 6 bases from J; bases unmatched to any gene: 9. In nucleotides, the CDR3 is TGCAGCGTTGAAGGGGGACGGCGGACTAGCGGGAGGGATACGCAGTATTTT. This sequence encodes CSVEGGRRTSGRDTQYF.

This clone has just a few counts. The chain carries TRBV5-1 and TRBJ1-1, with 7 positions matching TRBD1. V was pared by 4 bases and J by 1 base, with 7 bases of the junction left unmatched. The CDR3 has 15 amino acids. The germline V gene has CDR1 SGHRS and CDR2 YFSETQ. The DNA of the CDR3 is TGCGCCAGCAGCCTGAGGGACAGAAAGAACACTGAAGCTTTCTTT. Translated: CASSLRDRKNTEAFF.

This clone was observed a handful of times. V is TRBV7-6 and J is TRBJ2-3, with 10 nucleotides matching TRBD2. CDR1 is SGHVS, CDR2 FNYEAQ, per germline. V lost 5 bases and J lost 3; bases outside the gene matches: 11. The CDR3 sequence is 17 residues long. The chain's CDR3 is CASSPRPLAGLTDTQYF. CDR3 DNA: TGTGCCAGCAGCCCCCGTCCACTAGCGGGGTTGACAGATACGCAGTATTTT.

This chain connects TRBV5-1 to TRBJ2-2, with TRBD2 identical over 16 bases. The V gene end was trimmed by 5 bases and the J gene end by 7 bases; junction bases not matched to a gene: 11. This CDR3 has 18 residues. The V gene's germline CDR1 is SGHRS and CDR2 YFSETQ. The CDR3 region is CASRPTGLAGGHGGELFF. As DNA, the CDR3 is TGCGCCAGCAGACCAACGGGACTAGCGGGGGGGCACGGCGGGGAGCTGTTTTTT.

This clone was detected only a few times. The chain carries TRBV5-4 and TRBJ2-2; TRBD2 agrees at 7 bases. In germline, CDR1 is SGHNT, CDR2 YYREEE (reference sequence). The trim removed 9 bases at V and 2 bases at J, leaving 7 bases unmatched. The CDR3 is made up of 14 amino acids. Here the CDR3 DNA reads TGTGCCATCCCCGGGACTATTAACACCGGGGAGCTGTTTTTT. It specifies CAIPGTINTGELFF. The full variable domain, its missing parts supplied by reference TRBV5-4 and TRBJ2-2, is ETGVTQSPTHLIKTRGQQVTLRCSSQSGHNTVSWYQQALGQGPQFIFQYYREEENGRGNFPPRFSGLQFPNYSSELNVNALELDDSALYLCAIPGTINTGELFFGEGSRLTVL.

In this sample, this clone turned up a few times. The rearrangement joins TRBV25-1 to TRBJ1-1; D possibly corresponds to TRBD1 (5 bases). The CDR3 has 13 amino acids. Trimming stripped 10 bases from V and 4 bases from J, with 16 bases between. Germline V gene lookup returns CDR1 MGHDK and CDR2 SYGVNS. CDR3 in amino acids: CAIGTGVGTEAFF. Here the CDR3 DNA reads TGTGCCATAGGGACGGGGGTAGGCACTGAAGCTTTCTTT.

This clone was observed a few times. The CDR3 reads CAWSVRGNYGYTF. The CDR3, as DNA: TGTGCCTGGAGTGTACGGGGTAACTATGGCTACACCTTC. V gene TRBV30 combines with J gene TRBJ1-2; no clear D gene. The CDR3 covers 13 residues. V shed 0 bases and J shed 1 base, with 6 bases lying between them. Germline V gene data show CDR1 as GTSNPN and CDR2 as SVGIG (reference sequence).

The chain uses TRBV7-8 and TRBJ1-2, with unresolved D. Trimming pared 1 base from V and 5 bases from J, leaving 11 bases between. Per germline, CDR1 SGHVS and CDR2 FQNEAQ. The CDR3 sequence is 14 residues long. CDR3 nucleotide sequence: TGTGCCAGCAGCTTAGATTCGTCAGATTATGGCTACACCTTC. It translates to CASSLDSSDYGYTF.

V gene TRBV7-3 combines with J gene TRBJ2-5, with 13 bases identical to TRBD2. J was trimmed by 1 base and V by 4 bases; bases with no gene match: 3. CDR1 is SGHTA and CDR2 is FQGTGA in the germline V gene. There are 16 residues in the CDR3. In DNA, the CDR3 is TGTGCCAGCAGCTCGGGACTAGCGGGACCCCAAGAGACCCAGTACTTC. Amino acids: CASSSGLAGPQETQYF.

Remarks on this clone: In the same sample, other DNA sequences code for this CDR3. The rearrangement joins TRBV5-1 to TRBJ2-3, with a tentative D call TRBD1 (5 bases). The germline CDR1 and CDR2 sequences are SGHRS and YFSETQ. CDR3 length equals 14 residues. The V end was cut by 2 bases, the J end by 0 bases, with 7 bases between. CDR3 residues: CASSLGQSTDTQYF. CDR3 DNA: TGCGCCAGCAGCTTAGGACAAAGCACAGATACGCAGTATTTT. Supplemented by reference TRBV5-1 and TRBJ2-3, the full variable domain reads KAGVTQTPRYLIKTRGQQVTLSCSPISGHRSVSWYQQTPGQGLQFLFEYFSETQRNKGNFPGRFSGRQFSNSRSEMNVSTLELGDSALYLCASSLGQSTDTQYFGPGTRLTVL.

The chain recombines TRBV11-2 with TRBJ2-7; the D gene is possibly TRBD2 (5 bases). Germline lookup yields CDR1 SGHAT and CDR2 FQNNGV. CDR3 length: 12 residues. Trimming removed 4 bases at V and 3 bases at J, with 7 bases between. CDR3 sequence reads: CASSSRVYEQYF. CDR3 sequence (DNA): TGTGCCAGCAGCTCGCGGGTCTACGAGCAGTACTTC. Combining the CDR3 with reference TRBV11-2 and TRBJ2-7 gives the whole variable domain EAGVAQSPRYKIIEKRQSVAFWCNPISGHATLYWYQQILGQGPKLLIQFQNNGVVDDSQLPKDRFSAERLKGVDSTLKIQPAKLEDSAVYLCASSSRVYEQYFGPGTRLTVT.

This clone was seen only a few times. The chain recombines TRBV5-1 with TRBJ1-1, with D unclear. The CDR3 sequence is 13 residues long. The V end was cut by 2 bases, the J end by 1 base, with 6 bases between. The germline CDR1 and CDR2 sequences are SGHRS and YFSETQ. The CDR3 bases are TGCGCCAGCAGCTTCATCCAGAACACTGAAGCTTTCTTT. It codes for CASSFIQNTEAFF.

The CDR3 nucleotides read TGCAGCGTCCGGGACAGTGCGAACACCGGGGAGCTGTTTTTT. This codes for CSVRDSANTGELFF. The rearrangement links TRBV29-1 to TRBJ2-2; 7 nucleotides align to TRBD1. This CDR3 comprises 14 residues. The V gene end was trimmed by 6 bases and the J gene end by 0 bases; junction bases not matched to a gene: 4. Germline CDR1 SQVTM, CDR2 ANQGSEA.

The CDR3 DNA reads TGTGCCAGCAGCCCCGGGACAGCTGTGTATGGCTACACCTTC. It encodes CASSPGTAVYGYTF. The chain employs TRBV7-3 and TRBJ1-2, with 7 nucleotides matching TRBD1. The J segment lost 5 bases and the V segment lost 5 bases, leaving 8 bases of the junction unmatched. The germline gives CDR1 SGHTA, CDR2 FQGTGA. This CDR3 contains 14 residues.

This chain uses TRBV6-5 with TRBJ1-5; TRBD1 is a possible D gene (5 bases). CDR1 is MNHEY, CDR2 SVGAGI, per germline. The V and J ends lost 6 bases and 5 bases respectively, with 14 bases between them. This CDR3 is 14 amino acids long. The CDR3 protein is CASSPRGEDQPQHF. CDR3 sequence (DNA): TGTGCCAGCAGCCCGCGGGGGGAAGATCAGCCCCAGCATTTT.

The chain joins TRBV5-1 to TRBJ2-7, with TRBD1 matching 8 bases. The CDR3 has 15 amino acids. Germline-derived CDR1 and CDR2 are SGHRS and YFSETQ. After removal of 4 bases from V and 0 bases from J, the junction contained 6 bases not matched to a gene. CDR3 nucleotides: TGCGCCAGCAGCGGTGACAGGGGCGACTCCTACGAGCAGTACTTC. It specifies CASSGDRGDSYEQYF.

The gene calls are TRBV28 and TRBJ2-3; D may be TRBD1 (5 bases). V was cut by 5 bases and J by 7 bases, with 13 bases left in between. CDR3 length: 13 residues. The germline V gene encodes CDR1 MDHEN and CDR2 SYDVKM. The CDR3 loop reads CASSPTDTYTQYF. DNA of the CDR3: TGTGCCAGCAGTCCGACAGATACATATACGCAGTATTTT.

This clone was counted a few times. The V call is TRBV5-6, the J call TRBJ1-5; 9 positions agree with TRBD1. With 1 base clipped from V and 5 bases from J, the junction kept 4 bases outside the gene matches. The CDR3 loop spans 15 amino acids. CDR1 and CDR2 from the germline V gene are SGHDT and YYEEEE. The CDR3, as DNA: TGTGCCAGCAGCTTGAACAGGGGGCTCGATCAGCCCCAGCATTTT. Protein: CASSLNRGLDQPQHF.

The table lists this clone with a count of one. The chain employs TRBV5-4 and TRBJ2-5; maybe TRBD2 (6 bases). The V gene's germline CDR1 is SGHNT and CDR2 YYREEE (reference sequence). V lost 0 bases and J 2 bases, leaving 14 bases between the germline ends. The CDR3 loop spans 16 amino acids. DNA for the CDR3: TGTGCCAGCAGCTTGGGGGTAGCGGTCTTACAAGAGACCCAGTACTTC. Amino acid sequence: CASSLGVAVLQETQYF.

This clone was picked up a small number of times. The chain uses TRBV11-3 and TRBJ2-5; 8 bases agree with TRBD1. The CDR3 extends over 13 amino acids. Germline V gene lookup returns CDR1 SGHNT and CDR2 YENEEA. V lost 5 bases and J lost 5; bases outside the gene matches: 4. CDR3 in DNA: TGTGCCAGCAGCCCAGACAGGGGTGAGACCCAGTACTTC. This codes for CASSPDRGETQYF.

V usage is TRBV6-5 and J usage is TRBJ2-6; D ambiguous. The CDR3 is 14 amino acids. Germline CDR1 is MNHEY and CDR2 is SVGAGI. Trimming cost V 8 bases and J 0 bases, with 8 bases left between them. In DNA form, the CDR3 reads TGTGCCAGCCTCGGGTCCTCTGGGGCCAACGTCCTGACTTTC. Residues: CASLGSSGANVLTF.

V and J are TRBV4-3 and TRBJ1-2; TRBD1 aligns across 10 bases. The germline gives CDR1 LGHNA, CDR2 YSLEER. The V gene end was trimmed by 0 bases and the J gene end by 5 bases; junction bases not matched to a gene: 3. The CDR3 extends over 15 amino acids. The CDR3 nucleotides are TGCGCCAGCAGCCAAGATAGGACAGGGGGATATGGCTACACCTTC. Encoded protein: CASSQDRTGGYGYTF.

The V and J genes are TRBV6-6 and TRBJ2-6; D unclear. Per germline, CDR1 MNHNY and CDR2 SVGAGI (reference sequence). CDR3 length equals 16 residues. V dropped 6 bases and J dropped 0 bases, with 12 bases sitting between them. CDR3 amino acids: CASRNGPRSGANVLTF. CDR3 in DNA: TGTGCCAGCAGAAATGGGCCCCGCTCTGGGGCCAACGTCCTGACTTTC.

This clone has only a few counts. V gene TRBV20-1 combines with J gene TRBJ2-1; D might be TRBD2 (6 bases). This CDR3 is 11 amino acids long. Trimming took 3 bases from V and 12 from J, leaving 12 bases between them. CDR1 and CDR2 (germline): DFQATT, SNEGSKA (reference sequence). CDR3 in amino acids: CSASSWRGQFF. The CDR3 DNA reads as TGCAGTGCTAGTAGCTGGAGGGGGCAGTTCTTC.

The chain has TRBV9 and TRBJ1-4, with D perhaps matching TRBD1 (5 bases). The V gene lost 2 bases and the J gene lost 10 bases, with 15 bases spanning the gap. CDR3 length: 14 residues. The germline gives CDR1 SGDLS, CDR2 YYNGEE. The CDR3 coding sequence is TGTGCCAGCAGCGTCGATGGCCTTAGGGGAAAACTGTTTTTT. Encoded protein: CASSVDGLRGKLFF.

Only a few counts were recorded for this clone. The gene calls are TRBV11-2 and TRBJ1-2, with a weak D call TRBD1 (5 bases). Germline V gives CDR1 SGHAT, CDR2 FQNNGV. Trimming removed 6 bases from V and 7 bases from J, with 15 bases in between. The CDR3 totals 13 residues. CDR3 nucleotides: TGTGCCAGCAGTCCTTCGGGGGACGGTGGCTACACCTTC. As protein: CASSPSGDGGYTF.

This clone was counted only a few times. This sequence joins TRBV27 and TRBJ1-5; D remains unclear. Germline CDR1 is MNHEY and CDR2 is SMNVEV (reference sequence). The CDR3 extends over 14 amino acids. V shed 1 base and J shed 0 bases, with 4 bases lying between them. The CDR3 nucleotides are TGTGCCAGCAGTTTATACAGTAGCAATCAGCCCCAGCATTTT. Protein product: CASSLYSSNQPQHF.